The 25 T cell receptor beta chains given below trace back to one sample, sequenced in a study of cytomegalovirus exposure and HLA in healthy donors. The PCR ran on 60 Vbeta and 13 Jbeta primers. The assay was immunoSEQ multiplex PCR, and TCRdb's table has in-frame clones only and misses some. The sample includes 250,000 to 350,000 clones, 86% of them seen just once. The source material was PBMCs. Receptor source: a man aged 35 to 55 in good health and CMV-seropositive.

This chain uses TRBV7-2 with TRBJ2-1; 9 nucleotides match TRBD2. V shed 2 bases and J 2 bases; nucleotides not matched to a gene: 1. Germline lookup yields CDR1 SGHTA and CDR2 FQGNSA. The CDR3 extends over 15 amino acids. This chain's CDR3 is CASSLKREAYNEQFF. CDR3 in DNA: TGTGCCAGCAGCTTAAAGCGGGAGGCCTACAATGAGCAGTTCTTC.

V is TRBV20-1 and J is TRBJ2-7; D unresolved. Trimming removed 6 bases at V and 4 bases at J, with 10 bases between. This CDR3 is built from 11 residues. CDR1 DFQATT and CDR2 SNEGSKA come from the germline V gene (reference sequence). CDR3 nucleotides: TGCAGTGCAAGCCGAGAGTACGAGCAGTACTTC. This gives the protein CSASREYEQYF.

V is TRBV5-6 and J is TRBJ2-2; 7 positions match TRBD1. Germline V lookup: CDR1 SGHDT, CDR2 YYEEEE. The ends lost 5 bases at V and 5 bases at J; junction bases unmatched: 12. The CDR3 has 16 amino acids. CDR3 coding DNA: TGTGCCAGCAGGGGGGTCGGCAGGGGGTATACCGGGGAGCTGTTTTTT. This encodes CASRGVGRGYTGELFF. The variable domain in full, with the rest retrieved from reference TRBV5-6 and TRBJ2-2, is DAGVTQSPTHLIKTRGQQVTLRCSPKSGHDTVSWYQQALGQGPQFIFQYYEEEERQRGNFPDRFSGHQFPNYSSELNVNALLLGDSALYLCASRGVGRGYTGELFFGEGSRLTVL.

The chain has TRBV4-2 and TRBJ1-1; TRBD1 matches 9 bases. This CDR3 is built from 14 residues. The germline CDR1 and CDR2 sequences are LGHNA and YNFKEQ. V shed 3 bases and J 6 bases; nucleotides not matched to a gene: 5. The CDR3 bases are TGTGCCAGCAGCCATCCCCGGGACAGGGCTGAAGCTTTCTTT. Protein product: CASSHPRDRAEAFF.

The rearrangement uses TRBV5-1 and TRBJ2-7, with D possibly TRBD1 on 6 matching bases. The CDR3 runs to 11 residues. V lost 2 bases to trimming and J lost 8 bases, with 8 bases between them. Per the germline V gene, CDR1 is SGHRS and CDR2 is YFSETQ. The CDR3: CASSFQGKQYF. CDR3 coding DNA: TGCGCCAGCAGCTTCCAGGGGAAGCAGTACTTC. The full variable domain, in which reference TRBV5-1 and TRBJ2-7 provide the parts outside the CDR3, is KAGVTQTPRYLIKTRGQQVTLSCSPISGHRSVSWYQQTPGQGLQFLFEYFSETQRNKGNFPGRFSGRQFSNSRSEMNVSTLELGDSALYLCASSFQGKQYFGPGTRLTVT.

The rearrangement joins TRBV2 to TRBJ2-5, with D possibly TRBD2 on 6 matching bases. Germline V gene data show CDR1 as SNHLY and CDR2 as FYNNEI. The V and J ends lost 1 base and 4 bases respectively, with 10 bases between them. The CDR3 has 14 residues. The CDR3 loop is CASSEGRETETQYF. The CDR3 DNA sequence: TGTGCCAGCAGTGAAGGCCGGGAGACAGAGACCCAGTACTTC. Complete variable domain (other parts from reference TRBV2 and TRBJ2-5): EPEVTQTPSHQVTQMGQEVILRCVPISNHLYFYWYRQILGQKVEFLVSFYNNEISEKSEIFDDQFSVERPDGSNFTLKIRSTKLEDSAMYFCASSEGRETETQYFGPGTRLLVL.

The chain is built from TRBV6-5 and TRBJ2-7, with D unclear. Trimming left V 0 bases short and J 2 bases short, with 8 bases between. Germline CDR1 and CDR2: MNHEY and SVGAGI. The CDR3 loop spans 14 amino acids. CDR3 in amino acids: CASSYSSGAYEQYF. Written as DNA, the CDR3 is TGTGCCAGCAGTTACTCGTCGGGTGCCTACGAGCAGTACTTC.

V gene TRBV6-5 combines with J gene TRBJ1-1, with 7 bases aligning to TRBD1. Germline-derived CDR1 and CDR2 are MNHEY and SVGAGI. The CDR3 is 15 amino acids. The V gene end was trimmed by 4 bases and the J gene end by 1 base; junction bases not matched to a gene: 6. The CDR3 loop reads CASSSGNRGNTEAFF. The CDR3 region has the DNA TGTGCCAGCAGTTCGGGAAACAGGGGGAACACTGAAGCTTTCTTT.

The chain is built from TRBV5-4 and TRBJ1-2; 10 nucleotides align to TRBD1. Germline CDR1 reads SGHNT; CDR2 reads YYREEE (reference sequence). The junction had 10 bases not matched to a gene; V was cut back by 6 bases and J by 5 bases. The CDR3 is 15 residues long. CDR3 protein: CASIPGGTGAYGYTF. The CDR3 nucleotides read TGTGCCAGCATCCCCGGAGGGACAGGGGCTTATGGCTACACCTTC.

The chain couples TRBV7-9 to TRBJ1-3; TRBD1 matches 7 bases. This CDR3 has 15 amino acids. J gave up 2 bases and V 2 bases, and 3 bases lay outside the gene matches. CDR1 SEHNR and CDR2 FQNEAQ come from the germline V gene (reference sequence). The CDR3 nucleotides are TGTGCCAGCAGCTTAACAGGGGTAACTGGAAACACCATATATTTT. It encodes CASSLTGVTGNTIYF. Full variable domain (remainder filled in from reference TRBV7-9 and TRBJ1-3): DTGVSQNPRHKITKRGQNVTFRCDPISEHNRLYWYRQTLGQGPEFLTYFQNEAQLEKSRLLSDRFSAERPKGSFSTLEIQRTEQGDSAMYLCASSLTGVTGNTIYFGEGSWLTVV.

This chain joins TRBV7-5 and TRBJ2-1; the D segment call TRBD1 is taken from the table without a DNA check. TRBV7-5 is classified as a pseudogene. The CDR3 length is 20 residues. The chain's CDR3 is CARSPVGLVGEGVSYNEQFF. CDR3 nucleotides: TGTGCCAGAAGCCCCGTAGGGTTGGTGGGAGAGGGGGTCTCCTACAATGAGCAGTTCTTC.

The CDR3 DNA is TGCGCCAGCAGCGTACAGGGGGTTACCTATGGCTACACCTTC. Its protein is CASSVQGVTYGYTF. The chain carries TRBV5-1 and TRBJ1-2, with 8 positions matching TRBD1. The CDR3 sequence is 14 residues long. Germline V gives CDR1 SGHRS, CDR2 YFSETQ. V lost 4 bases to trimming and J lost 4 bases; unmatched junction nucleotides: 6.

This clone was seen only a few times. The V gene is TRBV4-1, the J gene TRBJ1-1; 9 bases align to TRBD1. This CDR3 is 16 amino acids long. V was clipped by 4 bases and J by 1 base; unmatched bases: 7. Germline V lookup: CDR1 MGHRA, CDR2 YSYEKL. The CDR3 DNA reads TGCGCCAGCAGCCCGGGGACAGGGACGAGGAACACTGAAGCTTTCTTT. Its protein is CASSPGTGTRNTEAFF.

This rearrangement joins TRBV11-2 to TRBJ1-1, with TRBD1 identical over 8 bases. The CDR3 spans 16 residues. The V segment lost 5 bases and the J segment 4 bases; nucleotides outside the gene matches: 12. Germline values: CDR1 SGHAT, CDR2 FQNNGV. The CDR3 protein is CASSIRQGARGTEAFF. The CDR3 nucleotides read TGTGCCAGCAGCATCCGGCAGGGGGCGCGGGGCACTGAAGCTTTCTTT. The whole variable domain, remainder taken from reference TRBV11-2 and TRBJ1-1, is EAGVAQSPRYKIIEKRQSVAFWCNPISGHATLYWYQQILGQGPKLLIQFQNNGVVDDSQLPKDRFSAERLKGVDSTLKIQPAKLEDSAVYLCASSIRQGARGTEAFFGQGTRLTVV.

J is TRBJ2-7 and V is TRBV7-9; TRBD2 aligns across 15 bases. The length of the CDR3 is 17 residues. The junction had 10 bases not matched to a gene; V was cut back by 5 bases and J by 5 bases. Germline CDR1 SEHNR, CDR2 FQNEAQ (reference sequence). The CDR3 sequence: CASSPKPGLAGGDEQYF. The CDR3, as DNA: TGTGCCAGCAGCCCCAAACCGGGACTAGCGGGAGGAGACGAGCAGTACTTC.

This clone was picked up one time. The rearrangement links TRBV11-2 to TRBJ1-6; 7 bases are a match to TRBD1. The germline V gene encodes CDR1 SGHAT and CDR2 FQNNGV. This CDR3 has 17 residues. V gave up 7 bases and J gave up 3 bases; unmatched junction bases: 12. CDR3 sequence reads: CASTPDRDPIYNSPLHF. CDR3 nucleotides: TGTGCCAGCACCCCCGACAGGGACCCTATCTATAATTCACCCCTCCACTTT.

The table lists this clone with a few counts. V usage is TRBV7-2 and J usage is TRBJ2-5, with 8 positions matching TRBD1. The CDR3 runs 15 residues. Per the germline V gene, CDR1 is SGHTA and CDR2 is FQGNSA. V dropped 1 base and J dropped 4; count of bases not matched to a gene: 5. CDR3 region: CASSLVLDRAETQYF. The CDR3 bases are TGTGCCAGCAGCTTAGTTCTGGACAGGGCAGAGACCCAGTACTTC.

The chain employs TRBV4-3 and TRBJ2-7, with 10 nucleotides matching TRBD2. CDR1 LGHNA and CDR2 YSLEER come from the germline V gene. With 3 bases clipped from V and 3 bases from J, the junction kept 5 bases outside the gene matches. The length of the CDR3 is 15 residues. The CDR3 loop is CASSQALAGSYEQYF. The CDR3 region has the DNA TGCGCCAGCAGCCAGGCACTAGCGGGAAGCTACGAGCAGTACTTC.

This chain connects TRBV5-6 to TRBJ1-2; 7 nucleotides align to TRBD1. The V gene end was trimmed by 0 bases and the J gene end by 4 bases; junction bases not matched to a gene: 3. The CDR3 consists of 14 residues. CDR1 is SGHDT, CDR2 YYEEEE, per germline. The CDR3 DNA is TGTGCCAGCAGCTTGGCCCAGGGGGTCTATGGCTACACCTTC. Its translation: CASSLAQGVYGYTF.

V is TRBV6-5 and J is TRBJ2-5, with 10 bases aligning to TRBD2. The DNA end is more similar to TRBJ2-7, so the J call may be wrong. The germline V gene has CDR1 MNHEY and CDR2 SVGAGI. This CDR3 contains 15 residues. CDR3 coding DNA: TGTGCCAGCACTTTAAGGCCTAGCGGGAGTTTCGAGCAGTACTTC. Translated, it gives CASTLRPSGSFEQYF.

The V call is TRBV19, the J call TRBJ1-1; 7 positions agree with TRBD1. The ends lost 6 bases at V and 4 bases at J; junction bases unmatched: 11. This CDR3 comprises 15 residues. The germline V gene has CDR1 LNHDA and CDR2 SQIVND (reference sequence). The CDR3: CASRLAAGGSTEAFF. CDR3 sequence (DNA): TGTGCCAGTAGACTTGCCGCAGGGGGTTCCACTGAAGCTTTCTTT.

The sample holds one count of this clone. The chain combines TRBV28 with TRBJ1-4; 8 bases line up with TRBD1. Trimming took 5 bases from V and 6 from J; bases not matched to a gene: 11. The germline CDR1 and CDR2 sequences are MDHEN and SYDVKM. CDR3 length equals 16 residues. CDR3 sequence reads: CASSGQGTSLDEKLFF. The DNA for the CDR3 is TGTGCCAGCAGTGGACAGGGAACCTCTCTTGATGAAAAACTGTTTTTT.

In DNA, the CDR3 is TGTGCCAGCAGCCCTAGACAGGATCTAAGCCCCCAGCATTTT. Protein product: CASSPRQDLSPQHF. The chain recombines TRBV28 with TRBJ1-5; tentative D call: TRBD1 (6 bases). Germline CDR1 and CDR2: MDHEN and SYDVKM. The CDR3 has 14 residues. The germline V and J ends were trimmed by 6 bases and 10 bases, with 19 bases remaining between them.

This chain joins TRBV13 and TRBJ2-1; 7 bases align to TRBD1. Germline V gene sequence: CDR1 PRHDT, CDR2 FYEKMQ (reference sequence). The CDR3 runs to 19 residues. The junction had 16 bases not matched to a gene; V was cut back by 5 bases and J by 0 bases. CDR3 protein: CASSGRLAGGVSSYNEQFF. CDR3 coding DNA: TGTGCCAGCAGCGGACGACTCGCAGGGGGTGTTAGCTCCTACAATGAGCAGTTCTTC. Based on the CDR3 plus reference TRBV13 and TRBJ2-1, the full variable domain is AAGVIQSPRHLIKEKRETATLKCYPIPRHDTVYWYQQGPGQDPQFLISFYEKMQSDKGSIPDRFSAQQFSDYHSELNMSSLELGDSALYFCASSGRLAGGVSSYNEQFFGPGTRLTVL.

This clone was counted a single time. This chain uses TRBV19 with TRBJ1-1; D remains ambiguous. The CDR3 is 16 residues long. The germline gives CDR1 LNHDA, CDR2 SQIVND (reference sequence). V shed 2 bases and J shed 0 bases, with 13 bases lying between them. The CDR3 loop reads CASSIIRRGLNTEAFF. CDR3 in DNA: TGTGCCAGTAGTATAATTCGTCGGGGTCTGAACACTGAAGCTTTCTTT.